The next 23 T cell receptor beta chains were all read from a single sample in a study of shared clonotypes between healthy human individuals. Sequencing used immunoSEQ multiplex PCR; TCRdb keeps in-frame clones, though not all of them. Here the sample spans 2 million to 2.5 million clones, about 92% being singletons. The sample consisted of naive CD4+ T cells from PBMCs. As for subset: CD45RA+ positively selected. The origin of the receptors is a young man in good health. Some clones in this sample may be carry-over from other donors' samples.

This sequence joins TRBV9 and TRBJ2-7, with D possibly being TRBD1 or TRBD2 (6 bases each). CDR1 SGDLS and CDR2 YYNGEE come from the germline V gene. V was shortened by 1 base and J by 6 bases, with 20 bases between the two germline ends. The CDR3 runs to 16 residues. DNA for the CDR3: TGTGCCAGCAGCGTAACTGTAGGGGGGAGTCAAGGCGAGCAGTACTTC. This sequence encodes CASSVTVGGSQGEQYF.

The chain carries TRBV4-3 and TRBJ2-1; no reliable D call. Per germline, CDR1 LGHNA and CDR2 YSLEER. This CDR3 region has 12 residues. Trimming pared 0 bases from V and 9 bases from J, leaving 6 bases between. CDR3 sequence (DNA): TGCGCCAGCAGCCAAGATTCGAGTGAGCAGTTCTTC. Residues: CASSQDSSEQFF.

The DNA of the CDR3 is TGTGCCAGCTCACCGCCACCCCCGGCCTCCAATGAGCAGTTCTTC. This sequence encodes CASSPPPPASNEQFF. This chain connects TRBV18 to TRBJ2-1; D is unresolved. V shed 3 bases and J shed 6 bases, with 15 bases lying between them. Germline V lookup: CDR1 KGHSH, CDR2 LQKENI. The CDR3 covers 15 residues.

The chain carries TRBV2 and TRBJ2-6; no clear D. Germline V gene lookup returns CDR1 SNHLY and CDR2 FYNNEI. Trimming took 7 bases from V and 1 from J, leaving 8 bases between them. The CDR3 has 14 amino acids. CDR3 nucleotide sequence: TGTGCCAGCACCCTCGAATCTGGGGCCAACGTCCTGACTTTC. This codes for CASTLESGANVLTF.

The gene calls are TRBV27 and TRBJ1-2; a weak D match, TRBD1 (6 bases). This CDR3 region has 13 residues. The V gene lost 3 bases and the J gene lost 7 bases, with 12 bases spanning the gap. Germline values: CDR1 MNHEY, CDR2 SMNVEV (reference sequence). In nucleotides, the CDR3 is TGTGCCAGCAGTTTCGCAGGGGCCGCTGGCTACACCTTC. Encoded protein: CASSFAGAAGYTF.

The V call is TRBV7-9, the J call TRBJ2-3, with 8 bases aligning to TRBD2. Looked up from germline, CDR1 is SEHNR and CDR2 is FQNEAQ (reference sequence). The trim removed 1 base at V and 3 bases at J, leaving 3 bases unmatched. This CDR3 spans 15 amino acids. This CDR3 is CASSLGTSTTDTQYF. The DNA for the CDR3 is TGTGCCAGCAGCTTAGGGACTAGCACTACAGATACGCAGTATTTT.

The chain recombines TRBV29-1 with TRBJ2-1; the D gene is possibly TRBD2 (5 bases). This CDR3 has 12 amino acids. V was clipped by 7 bases and J by 8 bases, with 15 bases between them. Germline lookup yields CDR1 SQVTM and CDR2 ANQGSEA. CDR3 loop: CSALHGVYEQFF. CDR3 in DNA: TGCAGCGCCCTGCACGGGGTGTATGAGCAGTTCTTC.

The chain is built from TRBV7-2 and TRBJ1-1, with unresolved D. The CDR3 consists of 15 residues. Trimming left V 5 bases short and J 8 bases short, with 21 bases between. Germline lookup yields CDR1 SGHTA and CDR2 FQGNSA. CDR3 coding DNA: TGTGCCAGCAGCCAATTAGTGGGAGCCGTGATCGAAGCTTTCTTT. Translation: CASSQLVGAVIEAFF. Using reference TRBV7-2 and TRBJ1-1 for the parts outside the CDR3, the full variable domain is GAGVSQSPSNKVTEKGKDVELRCDPISGHTALYWYRQSLGQGLEFLIYFQGNSAPDKSGLPSDRFSAERTGGSVSTLTIQRTQQEDSAVYLCASSQLVGAVIEAFFGQGTRLTVV.

Concerning this clone itself: The identical CDR3 is also encoded by other nucleotide sequences in the sample. The chain recombines TRBV6-1 with TRBJ2-7; D not resolved. Germline-derived CDR1 and CDR2 are MNHNS and SASEGT. The CDR3 consists of 11 residues. V gave up 6 bases and J gave up 4 bases, with 7 bases separating them. The CDR3 nucleotides are TGTGCCAGCAGATCCGGTTACGAGCAGTACTTC. Translating it yields CASRSGYEQYF.

The rearrangement links TRBV11-2 to TRBJ2-7; D remains unclear. The CDR3 totals 12 residues. Germline CDR1 SGHAT, CDR2 FQNNGV. The germline V and J ends were trimmed by 1 base and 5 bases, with 6 bases remaining between them. The CDR3 nucleotides are TGTGCCAGCAGCTTAGGGGTAAACGAGCAGTACTTC. It yields the protein CASSLGVNEQYF.

The rearrangement links TRBV5-1 to TRBJ2-1, with D possibly TRBD2 on 6 matching bases. CDR3 length: 17 amino acids. V was cut by 3 bases and J by 0 bases, with 16 bases left in between. Germline V lookup: CDR1 SGHRS, CDR2 YFSETQ. The CDR3 coding sequence is TGCGCCAGCAGCTCCGGTCCAGGAGGGCCCTCCTACAATGAGCAGTTCTTC. Protein product: CASSSGPGGPSYNEQFF. The variable domain in full, completed from reference TRBV5-1 and TRBJ2-1, reads KAGVTQTPRYLIKTRGQQVTLSCSPISGHRSVSWYQQTPGQGLQFLFEYFSETQRNKGNFPGRFSGRQFSNSRSEMNVSTLELGDSALYLCASSSGPGGPSYNEQFFGPGTRLTVL.

The chain recombines TRBV5-4 with TRBJ2-1; 12 bases are a match to TRBD2. V shed 3 bases, J shed 6 bases, and the junction held 4 bases outside the gene matches. From germline, CDR1 is SGHNT and CDR2 YYREEE (reference sequence). This CDR3 is 15 amino acids long. The CDR3 sequence is CASSSSGRALNEQFF. The CDR3 DNA reads TGTGCCAGCAGCTCTAGCGGGAGGGCCCTCAATGAGCAGTTCTTC. The variable domain in full, completed from reference TRBV5-4 and TRBJ2-1, reads ETGVTQSPTHLIKTRGQQVTLRCSSQSGHNTVSWYQQALGQGPQFIFQYYREEENGRGNFPPRFSGLQFPNYSSELNVNALELDDSALYLCASSSSGRALNEQFFGPGTRLTVL.

V gene TRBV11-2 combines with J gene TRBJ2-2; a weak D match, TRBD1 (6 bases). V gave up 4 bases and J gave up 4 bases, with 16 bases separating them. The germline CDR1 and CDR2 sequences are SGHAT and FQNNGV. The CDR3 loop spans 16 amino acids. The CDR3 spells CASSSNRALGTGELFF. DNA of the CDR3: TGTGCCAGCAGCTCAAACAGGGCGCTGGGCACCGGGGAGCTGTTTTTT.

This clone was seen only once. This chain links TRBV4-3 with TRBJ2-3, with 9 bases lining up with TRBD1. The CDR3 loop spans 15 amino acids. Germline trimming cut 0 bases from V and 6 bases from J; bases unmatched to any gene: 4. CDR1 is LGHNA and CDR2 is YSLEER in the germline V gene. The CDR3 bases are TGCGCCAGCAGCCAAGAACAGGGGGCGGCGGATACGCAGTATTTT. This gives the protein CASSQEQGAADTQYF.

The chain carries TRBV19 and TRBJ2-7; the match to TRBD2 covers 12 bases. This CDR3 spans 19 amino acids. The germline gives CDR1 LNHDA, CDR2 SQIVND (reference sequence). V was clipped by 3 bases and J by 3 bases; unmatched bases: 15. CDR3 in DNA: TGTGCCAGTAGTATCTTCCCCCCTAGCGGGAGGGCCGAGGACTACGAGCAGTACTTC. Encoded protein: CASSIFPPSGRAEDYEQYF.

The chain uses TRBV2 and TRBJ2-7, with TRBD1 matching over 9 bases. V was clipped by 5 bases and J by 2 bases; unmatched bases: 4. The CDR3 is made up of 14 amino acids. The V gene's germline CDR1 is SNHLY and CDR2 FYNNEI. The CDR3 is CASSRTGATYEQYF. The CDR3 nucleotides read TGTGCCAGCAGTCGGACAGGGGCGACCTACGAGCAGTACTTC.

This sequence joins TRBV6-6 and TRBJ2-3, with D possibly matching TRBD1 (5 bases). Germline V gene data show CDR1 as MNHNY and CDR2 as SVGAGI (reference sequence). The CDR3 contains 16 residues. The V gene lost 6 bases and the J gene lost 2 bases, with 18 bases spanning the gap. This CDR3 is CASSLVAGRPTDTQYF. In DNA, the CDR3 is TGTGCCAGCAGCCTAGTGGCAGGGCGACCCACAGATACGCAGTATTTT.

The chain has TRBV14 and TRBJ2-1; 9 nucleotides line up with TRBD2. From germline, CDR1 is SGHDN and CDR2 FVKESK. Germline trimming cut 1 base from V and 9 bases from J; bases unmatched to any gene: 22. This CDR3 comprises 20 residues. CDR3 loop: CASSQVHSSSGGRGFSEQFF. The DNA of the CDR3 is TGTGCCAGCAGCCAAGTCCACAGTTCTTCCGGCGGGAGGGGCTTTTCTGAGCAGTTCTTC.

This clone was observed a single time. This chain joins TRBV28 and TRBJ2-7; 10 nucleotides line up with TRBD1. CDR1 is MDHEN, CDR2 SYDVKM, per germline. Trimming cost V 1 base and J 4 bases; bases outside gene matches: 4. CDR3 length: 15 amino acids. DNA of the CDR3: TGTGCCAGCAGTTTATCCGGGACAGGGGTATACGAGCAGTACTTC. Protein product: CASSLSGTGVYEQYF.

The V and J genes are TRBV5-1 and TRBJ2-5; 8 bases map to TRBD2. CDR3 size: 15 residues. Germline loops: CDR1 SGHRS, CDR2 YFSETQ. V lost 3 bases to trimming and J lost 3 bases; unmatched junction nucleotides: 7. CDR3 residues: CASSSGLGGEETQYF. The CDR3 DNA reads TGCGCCAGCAGCTCGGGACTAGGGGGAGAAGAGACCCAGTACTTC. Looking up the rest from reference TRBV5-1 and TRBJ2-5 gives the full variable domain: KAGVTQTPRYLIKTRGQQVTLSCSPISGHRSVSWYQQTPGQGLQFLFEYFSETQRNKGNFPGRFSGRQFSNSRSEMNVSTLELGDSALYLCASSSGLGGEETQYFGPGTRLLVL.

The rearrangement joins TRBV6-5 to TRBJ2-7; 9 nucleotides match TRBD2. Trimming removed 0 bases from V and 4 bases from J; junction bases left unmatched: 7. The germline CDR1 and CDR2 sequences are MNHEY and SVGAGI. The CDR3 length is 16 residues. The CDR3 nucleotides read TGTGCCAGCAGTTACTCTCGGGCGGGAGGGCCTTACGAGCAGTACTTC. It yields the protein CASSYSRAGGPYEQYF.

V usage is TRBV30 and J usage is TRBJ2-1; D unresolved. This CDR3 is built from 14 residues. Trimming removed 0 bases at V and 4 bases at J, with 10 bases between. In germline, CDR1 is GTSNPN, CDR2 SVGIG (reference sequence). CDR3 DNA sequence: TGTGCCTGGAGTGTATTAGACGCTTACAATGAGCAGTTCTTC. The encoded protein is CAWSVLDAYNEQFF.

This clone appeared a single time. Additional DNA sequences in this sample encode the identical CDR3. The V gene is TRBV7-9, the J gene TRBJ1-4; no firm D call. Germline CDR1 reads SEHNR; CDR2 reads FQNEAQ (reference sequence). This CDR3 is 14 amino acids long. V lost 1 base to trimming and J lost 5 bases, with 8 bases between them. In nucleotides, the CDR3 is TGTGCCAGCAGCTTAGGGGCGGCAAATGAAAAACTGTTTTTT. Encoded protein: CASSLGAANEKLFF.